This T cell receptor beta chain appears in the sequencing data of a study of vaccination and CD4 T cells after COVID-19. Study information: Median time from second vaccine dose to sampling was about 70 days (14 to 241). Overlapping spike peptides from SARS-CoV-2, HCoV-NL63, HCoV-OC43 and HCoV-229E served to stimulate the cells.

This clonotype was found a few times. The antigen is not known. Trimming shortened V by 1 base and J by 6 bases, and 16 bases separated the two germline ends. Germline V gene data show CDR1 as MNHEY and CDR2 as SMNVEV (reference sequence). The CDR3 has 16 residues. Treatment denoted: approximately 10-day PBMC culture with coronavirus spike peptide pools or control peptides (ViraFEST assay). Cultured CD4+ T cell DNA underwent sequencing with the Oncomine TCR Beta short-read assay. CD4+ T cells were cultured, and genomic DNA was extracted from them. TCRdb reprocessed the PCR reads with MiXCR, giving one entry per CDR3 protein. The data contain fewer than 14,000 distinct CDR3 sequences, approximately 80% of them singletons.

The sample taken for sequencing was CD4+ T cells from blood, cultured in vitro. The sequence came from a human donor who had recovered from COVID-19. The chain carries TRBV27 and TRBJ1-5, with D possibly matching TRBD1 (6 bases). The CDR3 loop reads CASSLWGAGVGQPQHF. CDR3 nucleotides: TGTGCCAGCAGTTTATGGGGGGCAGGGGTGGGTCAGCCCCAGCATTTT.